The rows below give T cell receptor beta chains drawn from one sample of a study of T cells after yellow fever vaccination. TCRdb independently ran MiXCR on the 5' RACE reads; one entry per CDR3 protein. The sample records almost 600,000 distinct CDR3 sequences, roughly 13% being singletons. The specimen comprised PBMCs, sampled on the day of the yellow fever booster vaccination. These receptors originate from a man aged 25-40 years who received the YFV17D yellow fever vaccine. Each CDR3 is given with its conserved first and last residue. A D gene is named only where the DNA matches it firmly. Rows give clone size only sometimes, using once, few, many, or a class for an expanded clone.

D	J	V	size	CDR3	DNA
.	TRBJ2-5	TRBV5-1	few	CASRLITQETQYF	TGCGCCAGCCGACTGATAACGCAAGAGACCCAGTACTTC
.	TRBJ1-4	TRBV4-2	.	CATSKNRQGATNEKLFF	TGTGCCACCAGCAAGAATAGGCAGGGCGCAACTAATGAAAAACTGTTTTTT
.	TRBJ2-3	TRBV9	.	CASSVGIGQAADTQYF	TGTGCCAGCAGCGTAGGTATAGGGCAGGCCGCAGATACGCAGTATTTT
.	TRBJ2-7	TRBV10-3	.	CAISRTGTGDHEQYF	TGTGCCATCAGTCGGACCGGGACGGGGGACCACGAGCAGTACTTC
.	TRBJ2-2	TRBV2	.	CASSVPLVRQRELFF	TGTGCCAGCAGTGTCCCCCTAGTTCGGCAAAGGGAGCTGTTTTTT
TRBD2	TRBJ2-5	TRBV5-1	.	CASSLSVLAGRETQYF	TGCGCCAGCAGCTTGAGCGTACTAGCGGGTCGTGAGACCCAGTACTTC
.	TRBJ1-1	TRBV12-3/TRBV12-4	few	CASSFQGRNTEAFF	TGTGCCAGCAGTTTCCAGGGCCGTAACACTGAAGCTTTCTTT
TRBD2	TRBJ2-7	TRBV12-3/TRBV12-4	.	CASSSGTSAFYEQYF	TGTGCCAGCAGTTCTGGGACTAGCGCCTTCTACGAGCAGTACTTC
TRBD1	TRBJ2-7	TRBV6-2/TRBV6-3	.	CASSRQGRYEQYF	TGTGCCAGCAGTCGACAGGGGAGATACGAGCAGTACTTC
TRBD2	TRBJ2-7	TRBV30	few	CAWSLGLARYEQYF	TGTGCCTGGAGTCTCGGACTAGCGAGGTACGAGCAGTACTTC
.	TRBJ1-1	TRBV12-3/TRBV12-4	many	CASSLERMNTEAFF	TGTGCCAGCAGTTTGGAGAGGATGAACACTGAAGCTTTCTTT
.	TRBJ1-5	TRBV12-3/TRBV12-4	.	CASRKEISNQPQHF	TGTGCCAGCAGAAAGGAGATTAGCAATCAGCCCCAGCATTTT
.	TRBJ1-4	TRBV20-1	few	CSAKGSNEKLFF	TGCAGTGCTAAGGGTAGTAATGAAAAACTGTTTTTT
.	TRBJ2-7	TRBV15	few	CATSRDPPRSGYEQYF	TGTGCCACCAGCAGAGATCCCCCTAGATCTGGCTACGAGCAGTACTTC
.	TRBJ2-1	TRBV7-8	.	CASSPRQEAPFF	TGTGCCAGCAGCCCGAGACAGGAGGCTCCGTTCTTC
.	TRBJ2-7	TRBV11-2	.	CASSLAIYEQYF	TGTGCCAGCAGCTTAGCCATTTACGAGCAGTACTTC
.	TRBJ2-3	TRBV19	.	CASTDRGGTDTQYF	TGTGCCAGTACCGACAGGGGAGGGACAGATACGCAGTATTTT
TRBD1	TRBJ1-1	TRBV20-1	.	CSAGPGTGSVTEAFF	TGCAGTGCAGGACCCGGGACAGGTTCAGTTACTGAAGCTTTCTTT
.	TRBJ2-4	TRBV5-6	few	CASSLVGSAKNIQYF	TGTGCCAGCAGCTTGGTCGGGAGTGCCAAAAACATTCAGTACTTC
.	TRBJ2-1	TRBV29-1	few	CSVEVWQGNEQFF	TGCAGCGTTGAAGTTTGGCAGGGTAATGAGCAGTTCTTC
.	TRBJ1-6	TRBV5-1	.	CASSSGPGAAPLHF	TGCGCCAGCAGCTCCGGACCAGGAGCGGCACCCCTCCACTTT
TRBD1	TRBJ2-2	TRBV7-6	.	CASSENRGPGELFF	TGTGCCAGCAGCGAGAACAGGGGGCCCGGGGAGCTGTTTTTT
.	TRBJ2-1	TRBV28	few	CASSRPSQNTQSSYNEQFF	TGTGCCAGCAGTCGACCTTCCCAAAACACCCAAAGTAGCTACAATGAGCAGTTCTTC
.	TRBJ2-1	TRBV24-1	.	CATSLEGPYEQFF	TGTGCCACCAGCCTTGAAGGCCCCTATGAGCAGTTCTTC
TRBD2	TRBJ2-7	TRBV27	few	CASSLGLAGRYEQYF	TGTGCCAGCAGTTTAGGTCTAGCGGGACGTTACGAGCAGTACTTC
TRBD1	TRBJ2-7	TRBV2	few	CASSFSGTASYEQYF	TGTGCCAGCAGTTTCTCCGGGACAGCATCCTACGAGCAGTACTTC
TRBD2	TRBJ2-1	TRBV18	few	CASSPSGKSSYNEQFF	TGTGCCAGCTCACCAAGCGGGAAAAGCTCCTACAATGAGCAGTTCTTC
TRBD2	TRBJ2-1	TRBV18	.	CASSLIAGAANEQFF	TGTGCCAGCTCACTCATAGCGGGAGCGGCCAATGAGCAGTTCTTC
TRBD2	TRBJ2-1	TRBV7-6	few	CASSFGAAGPPAEQFF	TGTGCCAGCAGCTTCGGTGCAGCGGGACCACCTGCAGAGCAGTTCTTC
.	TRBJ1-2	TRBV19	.	CASSIVTGNPVYGYTF	TGTGCTAGTAGTATAGTTACGGGCAACCCCGTCTATGGCTACACCTTC
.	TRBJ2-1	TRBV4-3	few	CASSPIVAGLLGNEQFF	TGCGCCAGCAGCCCTATTGTGGCGGGACTCCTGGGGAATGAGCAGTTCTTC
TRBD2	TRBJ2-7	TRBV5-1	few	CASSLAMGLAGYEQYF	TGCGCCAGCAGCTTGGCCATGGGACTAGCGGGTTACGAGCAGTACTTC
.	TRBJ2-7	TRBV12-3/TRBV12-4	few	CASSYRDGWGEQYF	TGTGCCAGCAGTTACCGGGACGGGTGGGGAGAGCAGTACTTC
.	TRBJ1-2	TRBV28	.	CASSFQGNGYTF	TGTGCCAGCAGTTTCCAGGGAAATGGCTACACCTTC